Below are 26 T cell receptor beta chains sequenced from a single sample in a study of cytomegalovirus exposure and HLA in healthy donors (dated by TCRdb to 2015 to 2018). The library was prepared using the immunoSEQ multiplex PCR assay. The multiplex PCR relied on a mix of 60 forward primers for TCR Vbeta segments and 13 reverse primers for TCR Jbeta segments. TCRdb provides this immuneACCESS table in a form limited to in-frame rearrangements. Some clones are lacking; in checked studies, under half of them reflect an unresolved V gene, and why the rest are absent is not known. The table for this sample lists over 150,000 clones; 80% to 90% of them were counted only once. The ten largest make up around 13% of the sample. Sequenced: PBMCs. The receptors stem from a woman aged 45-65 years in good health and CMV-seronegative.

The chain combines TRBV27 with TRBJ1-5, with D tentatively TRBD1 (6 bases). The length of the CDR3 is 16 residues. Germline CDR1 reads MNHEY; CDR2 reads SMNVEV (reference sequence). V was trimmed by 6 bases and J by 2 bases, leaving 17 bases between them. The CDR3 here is CASRQGLGLGNQPQHF. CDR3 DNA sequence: TGTGCCAGCAGACAGGGTCTGGGCCTTGGCAATCAGCCCCAGCATTTT.

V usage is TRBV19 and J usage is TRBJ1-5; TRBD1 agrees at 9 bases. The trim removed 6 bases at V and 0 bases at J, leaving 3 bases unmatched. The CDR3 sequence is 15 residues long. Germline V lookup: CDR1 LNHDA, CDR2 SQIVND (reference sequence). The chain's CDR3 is CASRDRGYSNQPQHF. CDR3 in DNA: TGTGCCAGTAGGGACAGGGGCTATAGCAATCAGCCCCAGCATTTT.

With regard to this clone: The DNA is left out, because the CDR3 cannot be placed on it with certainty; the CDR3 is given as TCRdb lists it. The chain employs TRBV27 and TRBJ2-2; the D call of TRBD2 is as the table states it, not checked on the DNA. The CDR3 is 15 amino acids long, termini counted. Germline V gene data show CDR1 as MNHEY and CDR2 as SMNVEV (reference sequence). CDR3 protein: CASSSSRPNTGELFF.

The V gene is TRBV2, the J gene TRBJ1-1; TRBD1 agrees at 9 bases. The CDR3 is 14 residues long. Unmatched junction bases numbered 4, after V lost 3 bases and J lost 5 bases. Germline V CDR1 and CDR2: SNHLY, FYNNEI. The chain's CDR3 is CASSDLTGGTEAFF. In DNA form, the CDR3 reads TGTGCCAGCAGTGATTTGACAGGGGGGACTGAAGCTTTCTTT.

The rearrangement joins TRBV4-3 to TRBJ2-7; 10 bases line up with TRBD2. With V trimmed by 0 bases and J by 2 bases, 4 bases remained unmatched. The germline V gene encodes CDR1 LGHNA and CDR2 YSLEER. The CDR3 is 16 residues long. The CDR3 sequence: CASSQDLAGAPYEQYF. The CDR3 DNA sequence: TGCGCCAGCAGCCAAGATCTAGCGGGGGCCCCCTACGAGCAGTACTTC.

The CDR3 region has the DNA TGTGCCTGCCTGGGGCGGCGGGCCCCGGAGGGGGAAAAACTGTTTTTT. Residues: CACLGRRAPEGEKLFF. The chain is built from TRBV30 and TRBJ1-4; D may be TRBD1 (5 bases). V lost 6 bases, J lost 8 bases, and 25 bases lay in between. The germline V gene encodes CDR1 GTSNPN and CDR2 SVGIG (reference sequence). The CDR3 totals 16 residues. Combining the CDR3 with reference TRBV30 and TRBJ1-4 gives the whole variable domain SQTIHQWPATLVQPVGSPLSLECTVEGTSNPNLYWYRQAAGRGLQLLFYSVGIGQISSEVPQNLSASRPQDRQFILSSKKLLLSDSGFYLCACLGRRAPEGEKLFFGSGTQLSVL.

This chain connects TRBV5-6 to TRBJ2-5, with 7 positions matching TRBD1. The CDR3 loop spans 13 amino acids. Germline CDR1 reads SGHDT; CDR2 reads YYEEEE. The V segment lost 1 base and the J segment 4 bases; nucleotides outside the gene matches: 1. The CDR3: CASSLNRGETQYF. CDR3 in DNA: TGTGCCAGCAGCTTGAACAGGGGAGAGACCCAGTACTTC. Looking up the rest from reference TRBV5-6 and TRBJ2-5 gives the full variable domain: DAGVTQSPTHLIKTRGQQVTLRCSPKSGHDTVSWYQQALGQGPQFIFQYYEEEERQRGNFPDRFSGHQFPNYSSELNVNALLLGDSALYLCASSLNRGETQYFGPGTRLLVL.

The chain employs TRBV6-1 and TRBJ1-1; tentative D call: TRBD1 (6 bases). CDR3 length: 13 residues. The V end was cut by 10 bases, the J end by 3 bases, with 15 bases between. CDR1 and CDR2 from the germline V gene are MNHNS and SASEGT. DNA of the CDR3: TGTGCCACCTCCGGGACACAGGACACTGAAGCTTTCTTT. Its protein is CATSGTQDTEAFF.

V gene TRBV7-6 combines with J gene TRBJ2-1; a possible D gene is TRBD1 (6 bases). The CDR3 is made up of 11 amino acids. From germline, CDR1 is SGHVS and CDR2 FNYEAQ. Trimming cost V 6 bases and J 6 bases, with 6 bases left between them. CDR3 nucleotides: TGTGCCAGCAGAGGGGGCAATGAGCAGTTCTTC. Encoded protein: CASRGGNEQFF.

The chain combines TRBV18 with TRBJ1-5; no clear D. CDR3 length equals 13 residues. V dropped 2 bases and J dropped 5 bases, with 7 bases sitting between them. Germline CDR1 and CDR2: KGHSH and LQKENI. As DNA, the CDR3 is TGTGCCAGCTCACCAACGAGGGATCAGCCCCAGCATTTT. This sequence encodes CASSPTRDQPQHF.

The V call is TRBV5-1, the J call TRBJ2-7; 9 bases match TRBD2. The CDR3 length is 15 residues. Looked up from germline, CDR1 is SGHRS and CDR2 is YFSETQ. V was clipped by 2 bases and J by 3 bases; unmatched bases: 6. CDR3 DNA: TGCGCCAGCAGCTTACGGACTAGCGAAGACTACGAGCAGTACTTC. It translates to CASSLRTSEDYEQYF.

The CDR3 spells CASSLASTALVYGYTF. CDR3 DNA: TGTGCCAGCAGCTTAGCAAGTACAGCTCTTGTTTATGGCTACACCTTC. This chain uses TRBV7-2 with TRBJ1-2; D call uncertain. Per germline, CDR1 SGHTA and CDR2 FQGNSA. Trimming removed 0 bases from V and 5 bases from J, with 16 bases in between. The CDR3 totals 16 residues. The full variable domain, with the rest looked up from reference TRBV7-2 and TRBJ1-2, is GAGVSQSPSNKVTEKGKDVELRCDPISGHTALYWYRQSLGQGLEFLIYFQGNSAPDKSGLPSDRFSAERTGGSVSTLTIQRTQQEDSAVYLCASSLASTALVYGYTFGSGTRLTVV.

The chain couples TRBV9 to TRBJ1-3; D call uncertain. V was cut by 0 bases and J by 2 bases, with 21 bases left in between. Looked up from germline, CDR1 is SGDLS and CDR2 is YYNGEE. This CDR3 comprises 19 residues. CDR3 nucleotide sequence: TGTGCCAGCAGCGTAGCTGGTGTTGGCGAACAGTCAACTGGAAACACCATATATTTT. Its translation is CASSVAGVGEQSTGNTIYF.

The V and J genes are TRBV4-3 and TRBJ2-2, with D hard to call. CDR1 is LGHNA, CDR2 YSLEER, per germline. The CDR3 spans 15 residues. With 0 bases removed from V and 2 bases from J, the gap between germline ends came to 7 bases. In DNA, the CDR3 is TGCGCCAGCAGCCAAGAACACCGTAACACCGGGGAGCTGTTTTTT. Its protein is CASSQEHRNTGELFF.

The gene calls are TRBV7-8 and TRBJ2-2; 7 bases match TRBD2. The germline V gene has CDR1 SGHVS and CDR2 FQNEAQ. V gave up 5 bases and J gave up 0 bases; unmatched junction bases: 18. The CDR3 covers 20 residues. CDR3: CASSPTNSRLADPNTGELFF. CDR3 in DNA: TGTGCCAGCAGCCCCACCAATTCAAGACTAGCTGATCCGAACACCGGGGAGCTGTTTTTT.

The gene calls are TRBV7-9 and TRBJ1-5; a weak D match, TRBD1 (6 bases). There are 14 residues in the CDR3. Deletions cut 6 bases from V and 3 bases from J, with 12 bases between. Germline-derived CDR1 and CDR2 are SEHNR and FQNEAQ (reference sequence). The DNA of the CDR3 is TGTGCCAGCAGTCGCGGACAGTACAATCAGCCCCAGCATTTT. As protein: CASSRGQYNQPQHF.

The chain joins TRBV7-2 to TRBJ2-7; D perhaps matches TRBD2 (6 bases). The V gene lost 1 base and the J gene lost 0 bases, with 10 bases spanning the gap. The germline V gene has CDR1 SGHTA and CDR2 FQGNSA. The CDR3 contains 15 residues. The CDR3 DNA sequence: TGTGCCAGCAGCTTAGGGGCGGGGAGCTCCTACGAGCAGTACTTC. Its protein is CASSLGAGSSYEQYF.

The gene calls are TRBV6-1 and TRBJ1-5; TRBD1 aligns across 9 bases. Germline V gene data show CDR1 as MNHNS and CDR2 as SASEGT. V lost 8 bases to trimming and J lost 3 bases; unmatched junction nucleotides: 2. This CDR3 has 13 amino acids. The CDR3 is CASRDRANQPQHF. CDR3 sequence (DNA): TGTGCCAGCCGGGACAGGGCCAATCAGCCCCAGCATTTT.

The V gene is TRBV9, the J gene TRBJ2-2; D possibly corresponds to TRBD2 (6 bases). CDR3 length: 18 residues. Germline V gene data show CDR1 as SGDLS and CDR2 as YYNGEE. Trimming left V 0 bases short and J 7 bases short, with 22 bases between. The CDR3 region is CASSVERVGYPGFGELFF. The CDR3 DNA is TGTGCCAGCAGCGTAGAGCGGGTCGGCTATCCGGGTTTCGGGGAGCTGTTTTTT.

CDR3 bases: TGTGCCAGCAGCCTCGGGACTAGCGAGAACAATGAGCAGTTCTTC. It encodes CASSLGTSENNEQFF. The V call is TRBV11-3, the J call TRBJ2-1, with TRBD2 identical over 10 bases. V gave up 5 bases and J gave up 5 bases; unmatched junction bases: 6. The CDR3 is made up of 15 amino acids. The V gene's germline CDR1 is SGHNT and CDR2 YENEEA.

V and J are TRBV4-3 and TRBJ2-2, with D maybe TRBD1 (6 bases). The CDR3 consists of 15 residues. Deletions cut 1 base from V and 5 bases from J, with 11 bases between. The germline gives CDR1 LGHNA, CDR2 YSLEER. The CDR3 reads CASSQAAGVTGELFF. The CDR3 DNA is TGCGCCAGCAGCCAAGCCGCAGGGGTGACCGGGGAGCTGTTTTTT.

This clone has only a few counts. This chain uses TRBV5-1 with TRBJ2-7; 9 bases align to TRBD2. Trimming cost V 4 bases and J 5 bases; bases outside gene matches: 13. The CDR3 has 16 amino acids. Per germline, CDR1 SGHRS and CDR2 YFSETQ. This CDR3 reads CASSPAGSGRINEQYF. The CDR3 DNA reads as TGCGCCAGCAGCCCGGCTGGTAGCGGGAGAATCAACGAGCAGTACTTC.

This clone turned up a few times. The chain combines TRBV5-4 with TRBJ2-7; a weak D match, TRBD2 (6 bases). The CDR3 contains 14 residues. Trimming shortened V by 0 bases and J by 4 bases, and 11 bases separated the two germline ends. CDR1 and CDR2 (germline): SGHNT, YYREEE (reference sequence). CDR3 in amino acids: CASSLGGGLYEQYF. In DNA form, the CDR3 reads TGTGCCAGCAGCTTGGGTGGAGGGCTGTACGAGCAGTACTTC.

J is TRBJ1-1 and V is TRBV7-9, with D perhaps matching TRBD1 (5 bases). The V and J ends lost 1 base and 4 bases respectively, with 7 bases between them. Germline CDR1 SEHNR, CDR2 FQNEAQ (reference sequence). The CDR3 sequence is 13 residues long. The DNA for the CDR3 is TGTGCCAGCAGCTTAGAACAGGCCACTGAAGCTTTCTTT. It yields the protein CASSLEQATEAFF.

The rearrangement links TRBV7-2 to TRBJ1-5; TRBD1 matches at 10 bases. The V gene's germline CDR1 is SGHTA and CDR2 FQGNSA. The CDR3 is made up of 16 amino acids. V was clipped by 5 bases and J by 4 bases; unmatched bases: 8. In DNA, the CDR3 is TGTGCCAGCAGCCAGGTTCCGGGACAGGGGAATCAGCCCCAGCATTTT. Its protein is CASSQVPGQGNQPQHF.

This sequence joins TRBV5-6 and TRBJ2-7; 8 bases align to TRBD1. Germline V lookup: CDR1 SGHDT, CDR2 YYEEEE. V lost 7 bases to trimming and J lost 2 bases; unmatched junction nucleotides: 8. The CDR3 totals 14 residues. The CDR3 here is CASSPTGVPYEQYF. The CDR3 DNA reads TGTGCCAGCTCCCCGACAGGGGTTCCCTACGAGCAGTACTTC.